The entry that follows covers one T cell receptor beta chain sequence. The data were taken from a study of blood T cell repertoires in COVID-19. Study-level information: The cDNA or gDNA used as material had been derived from T cells, B-cell-depleted T cells, or PBMCs.

Looked up from germline, CDR1 is LNHDA and CDR2 is SQIVND (reference sequence). The CDR3 has 13 residues. V lost 6 bases and J 0 bases, leaving 7 bases between the germline ends. Some clones are missing from TCRdb's copy, which holds only in-frame ones; the method was immunoSEQ multiplex PCR. The profile shows about 140,000 clones, around 87% of them singletons. V is TRBV19 and J is TRBJ2-3; D perhaps matches TRBD1 (5 bases). Specimen: PBMCs or T cells enriched from blood (not recorded which). This TCR was recovered from a man aged 55 to 70 who had recovered from COVID-19. CDR3: CASRRQSTDTQYF. DNA for the CDR3: TGTGCCAGTAGGAGACAGAGCACAGATACGCAGTATTTT.